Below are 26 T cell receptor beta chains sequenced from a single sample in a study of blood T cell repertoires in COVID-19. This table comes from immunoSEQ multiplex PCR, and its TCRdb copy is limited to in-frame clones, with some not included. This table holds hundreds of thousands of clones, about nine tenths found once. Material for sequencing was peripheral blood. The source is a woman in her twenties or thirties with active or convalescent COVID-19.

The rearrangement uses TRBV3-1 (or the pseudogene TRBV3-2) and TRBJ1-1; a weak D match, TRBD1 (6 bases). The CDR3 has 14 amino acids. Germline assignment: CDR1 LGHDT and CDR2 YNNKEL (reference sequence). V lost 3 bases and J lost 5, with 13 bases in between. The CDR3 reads CASSHLQGSTEAFF. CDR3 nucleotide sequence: TGTGCCAGCAGCCATCTACAGGGAAGTACTGAAGCTTTCTTT.

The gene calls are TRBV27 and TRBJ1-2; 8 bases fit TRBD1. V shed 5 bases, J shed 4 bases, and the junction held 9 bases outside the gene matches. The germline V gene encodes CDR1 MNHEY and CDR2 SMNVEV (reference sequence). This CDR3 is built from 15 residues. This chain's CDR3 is CASSPSGQAFYGYTF. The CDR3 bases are TGTGCCAGCAGTCCGTCGGGACAGGCCTTCTATGGCTACACCTTC.

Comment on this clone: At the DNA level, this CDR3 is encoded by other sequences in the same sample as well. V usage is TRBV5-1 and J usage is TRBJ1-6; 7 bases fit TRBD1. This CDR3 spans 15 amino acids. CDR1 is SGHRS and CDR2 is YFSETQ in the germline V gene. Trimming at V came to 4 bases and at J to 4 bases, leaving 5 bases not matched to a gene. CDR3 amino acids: CASSRTGDYNSPLHF. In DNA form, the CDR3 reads TGCGCCAGCAGCCGCACAGGGGATTATAATTCACCCCTCCACTTT.

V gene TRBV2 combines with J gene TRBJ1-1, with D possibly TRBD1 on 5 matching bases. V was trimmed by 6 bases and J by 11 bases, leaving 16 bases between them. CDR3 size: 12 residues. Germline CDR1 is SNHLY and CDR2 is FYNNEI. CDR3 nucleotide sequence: TGTGCCAGCAGCGGATGGGGGGAGCGGGCTTTCTTT. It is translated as CASSGWGERAFF. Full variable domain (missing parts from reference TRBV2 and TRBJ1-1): EPEVTQTPSHQVTQMGQEVILRCVPISNHLYFYWYRQILGQKVEFLVSFYNNEISEKSEIFDDQFSVERPDGSNFTLKIRSTKLEDSAMYFCASSGWGERAFFGQGTRLTVV.

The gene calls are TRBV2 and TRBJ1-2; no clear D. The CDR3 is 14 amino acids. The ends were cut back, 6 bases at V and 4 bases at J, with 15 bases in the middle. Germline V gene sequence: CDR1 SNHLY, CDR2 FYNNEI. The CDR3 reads CASREDGVAYGYTF. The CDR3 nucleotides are TGTGCCAGCAGGGAGGACGGGGTGGCCTATGGCTACACCTTC.

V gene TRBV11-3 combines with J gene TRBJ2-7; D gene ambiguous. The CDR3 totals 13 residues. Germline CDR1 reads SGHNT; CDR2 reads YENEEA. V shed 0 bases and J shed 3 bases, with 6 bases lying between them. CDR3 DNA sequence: TGTGCCAGCAGCTTAGATCCAGGCTACGAGCAGTACTTC. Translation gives CASSLDPGYEQYF.

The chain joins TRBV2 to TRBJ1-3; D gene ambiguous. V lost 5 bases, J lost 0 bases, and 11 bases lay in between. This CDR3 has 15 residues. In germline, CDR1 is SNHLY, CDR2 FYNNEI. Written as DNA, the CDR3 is TGTGCCAGCAGTCATACAGTAGACTCTGGAAACACCATATATTTT. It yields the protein CASSHTVDSGNTIYF.

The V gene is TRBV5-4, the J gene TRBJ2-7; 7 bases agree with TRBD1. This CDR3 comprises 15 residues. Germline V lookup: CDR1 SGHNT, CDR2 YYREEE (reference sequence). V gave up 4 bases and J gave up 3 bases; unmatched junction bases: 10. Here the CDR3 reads CASSRAGTENYEQYF. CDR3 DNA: TGTGCCAGCAGCCGCGCCGGGACAGAGAACTACGAGCAGTACTTC.

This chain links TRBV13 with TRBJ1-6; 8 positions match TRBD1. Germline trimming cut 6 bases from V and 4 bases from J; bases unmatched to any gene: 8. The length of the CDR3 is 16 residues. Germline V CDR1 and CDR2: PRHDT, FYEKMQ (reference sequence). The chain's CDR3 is CASSLWGQDYNSPLHF. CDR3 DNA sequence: TGTGCCAGCAGTCTTTGGGGACAGGATTATAATTCACCCCTCCACTTT.

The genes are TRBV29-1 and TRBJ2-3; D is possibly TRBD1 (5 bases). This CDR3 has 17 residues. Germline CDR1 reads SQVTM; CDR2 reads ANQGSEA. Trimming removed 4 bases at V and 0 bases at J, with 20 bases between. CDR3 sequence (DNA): TGCAGCGTTGGTGGGGTTCTACAGGAATCTAGCACAGATACGCAGTATTTT. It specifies CSVGGVLQESSTDTQYF.

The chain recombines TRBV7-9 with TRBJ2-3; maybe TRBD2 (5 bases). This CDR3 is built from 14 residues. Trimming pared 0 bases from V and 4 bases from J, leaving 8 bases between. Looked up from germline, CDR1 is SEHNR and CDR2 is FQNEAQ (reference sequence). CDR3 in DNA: TGTGCCAGCAGCTTAGCAGCGGTGGCAGATACGCAGTATTTT. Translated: CASSLAAVADTQYF.

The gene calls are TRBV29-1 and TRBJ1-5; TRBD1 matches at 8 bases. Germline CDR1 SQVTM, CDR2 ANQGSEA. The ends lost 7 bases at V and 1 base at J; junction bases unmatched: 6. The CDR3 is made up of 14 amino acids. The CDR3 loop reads CSAAGGTSNQPQHF. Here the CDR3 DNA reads TGCAGCGCGGCAGGGGGCACAAGCAATCAGCCCCAGCATTTT.

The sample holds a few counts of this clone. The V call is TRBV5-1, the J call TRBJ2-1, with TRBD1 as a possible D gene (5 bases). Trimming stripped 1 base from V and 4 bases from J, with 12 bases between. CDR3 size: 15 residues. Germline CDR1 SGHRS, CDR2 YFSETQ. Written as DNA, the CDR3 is TGCGCCAGCAGCTTGCCCGTCGACAGTTACAATGAGCAGTTCTTC. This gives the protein CASSLPVDSYNEQFF.

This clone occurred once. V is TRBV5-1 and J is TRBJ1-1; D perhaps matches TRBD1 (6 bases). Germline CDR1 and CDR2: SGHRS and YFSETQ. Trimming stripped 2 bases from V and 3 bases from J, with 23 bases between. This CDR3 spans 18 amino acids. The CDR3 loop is CASSFHPGQGITYTEAFF. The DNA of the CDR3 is TGCGCCAGCAGCTTTCATCCGGGACAAGGGATAACTTACACTGAAGCTTTCTTT. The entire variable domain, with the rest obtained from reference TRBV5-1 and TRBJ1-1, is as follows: KAGVTQTPRYLIKTRGQQVTLSCSPISGHRSVSWYQQTPGQGLQFLFEYFSETQRNKGNFPGRFSGRQFSNSRSEMNVSTLELGDSALYLCASSFHPGQGITYTEAFFGQGTRLTVV.

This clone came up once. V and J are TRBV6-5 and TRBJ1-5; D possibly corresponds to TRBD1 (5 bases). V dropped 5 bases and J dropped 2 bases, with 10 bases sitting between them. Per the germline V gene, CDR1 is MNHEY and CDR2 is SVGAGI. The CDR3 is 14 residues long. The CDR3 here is CASSQQGGNQPQHF. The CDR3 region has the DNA TGTGCCAGCAGTCAGCAGGGCGGCAATCAGCCCCAGCATTTT.

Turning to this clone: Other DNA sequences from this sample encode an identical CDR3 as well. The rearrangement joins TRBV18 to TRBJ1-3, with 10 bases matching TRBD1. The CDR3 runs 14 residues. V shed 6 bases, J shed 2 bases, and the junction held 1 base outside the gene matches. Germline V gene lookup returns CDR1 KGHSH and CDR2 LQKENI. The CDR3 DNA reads TGTGCCAGCTCCGGACAGGGGGCTGGAAACACCATATATTTT. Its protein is CASSGQGAGNTIYF.

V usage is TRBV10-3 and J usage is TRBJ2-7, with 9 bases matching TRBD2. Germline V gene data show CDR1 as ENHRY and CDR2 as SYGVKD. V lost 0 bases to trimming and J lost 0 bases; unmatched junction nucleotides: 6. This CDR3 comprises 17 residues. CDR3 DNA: TGTGCCATCAGTGAGTCTCCGGCGGGGGGGAGCTCCTACGAGCAGTACTTC. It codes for CAISESPAGGSSYEQYF.

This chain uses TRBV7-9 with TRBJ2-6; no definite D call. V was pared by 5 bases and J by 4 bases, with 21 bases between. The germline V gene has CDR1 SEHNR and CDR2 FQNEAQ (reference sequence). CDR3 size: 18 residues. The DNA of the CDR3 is TGTGCCAGCAGCAGCACGTCTTTGACATTTCCCGGGGCCAACGTCCTGACTTTC. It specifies CASSSTSLTFPGANVLTF.

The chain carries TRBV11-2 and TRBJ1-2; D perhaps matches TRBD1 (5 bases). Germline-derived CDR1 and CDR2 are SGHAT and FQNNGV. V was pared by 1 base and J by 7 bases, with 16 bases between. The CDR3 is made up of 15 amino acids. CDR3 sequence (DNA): TGTGCCAGCAGCTTAGCGAGGGGACCGGGGGTTGGCTACACCTTC. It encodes CASSLARGPGVGYTF.

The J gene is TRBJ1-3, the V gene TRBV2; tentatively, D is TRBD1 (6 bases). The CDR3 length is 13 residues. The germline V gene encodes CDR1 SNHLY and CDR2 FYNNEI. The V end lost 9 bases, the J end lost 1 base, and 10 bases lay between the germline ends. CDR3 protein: CASRGTSGNTIYF. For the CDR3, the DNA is TGTGCCAGTAGGGGGACATCTGGAAACACCATATATTTT.

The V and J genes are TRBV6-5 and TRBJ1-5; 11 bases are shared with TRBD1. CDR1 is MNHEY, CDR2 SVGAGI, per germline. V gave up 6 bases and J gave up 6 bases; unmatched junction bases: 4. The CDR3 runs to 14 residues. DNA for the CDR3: TGTGCCAGCAGCGGGGGACAGGGGGGTCAGCCCCAGCATTTT. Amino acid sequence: CASSGGQGGQPQHF.

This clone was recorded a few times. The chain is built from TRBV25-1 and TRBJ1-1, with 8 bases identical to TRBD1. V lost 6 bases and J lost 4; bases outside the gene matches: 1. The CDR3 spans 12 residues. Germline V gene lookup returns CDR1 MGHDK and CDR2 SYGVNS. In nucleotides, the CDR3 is TGTGCCAGCAGGACAGGGGTCACTGAAGCTTTCTTT. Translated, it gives CASRTGVTEAFF. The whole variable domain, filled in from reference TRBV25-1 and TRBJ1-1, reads EADIYQTPRYLVIGTGKKITLECSQTMGHDKMYWYQQDPGMELHLIHYSYGVNSTEKGDLSSESTVSRIRTEHFPLTLESARPSHTSQYLCASRTGVTEAFFGQGTRLTVV.

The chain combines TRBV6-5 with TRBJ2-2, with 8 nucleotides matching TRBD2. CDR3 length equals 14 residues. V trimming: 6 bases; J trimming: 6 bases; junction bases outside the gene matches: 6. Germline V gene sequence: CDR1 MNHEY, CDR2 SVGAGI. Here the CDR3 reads CASSLGTRPGELFF. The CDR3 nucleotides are TGTGCCAGCAGCCTCGGGACTAGACCCGGGGAGCTGTTTTTT.

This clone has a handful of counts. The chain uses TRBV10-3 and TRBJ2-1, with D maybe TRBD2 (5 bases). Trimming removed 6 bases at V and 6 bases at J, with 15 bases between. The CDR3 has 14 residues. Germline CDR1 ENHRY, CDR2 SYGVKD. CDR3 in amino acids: CAISKTKLGNEQFF. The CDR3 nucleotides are TGTGCCATCAGCAAAACCAAACTAGGCAATGAGCAGTTCTTC.

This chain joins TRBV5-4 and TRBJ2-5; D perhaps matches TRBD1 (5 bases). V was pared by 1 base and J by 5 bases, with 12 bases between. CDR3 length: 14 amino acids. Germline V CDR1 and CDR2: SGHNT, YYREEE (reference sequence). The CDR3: CASSLRGPSETQYF. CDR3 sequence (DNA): TGTGCCAGCAGCTTGAGGGGCCCTAGTGAGACCCAGTACTTC.

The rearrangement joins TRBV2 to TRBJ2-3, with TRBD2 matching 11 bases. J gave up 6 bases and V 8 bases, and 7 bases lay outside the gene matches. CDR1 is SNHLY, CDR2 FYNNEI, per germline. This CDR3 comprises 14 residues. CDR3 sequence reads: CASALAGGADTQYF. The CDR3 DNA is TGTGCCAGCGCGCTAGCGGGAGGAGCGGATACGCAGTATTTT.